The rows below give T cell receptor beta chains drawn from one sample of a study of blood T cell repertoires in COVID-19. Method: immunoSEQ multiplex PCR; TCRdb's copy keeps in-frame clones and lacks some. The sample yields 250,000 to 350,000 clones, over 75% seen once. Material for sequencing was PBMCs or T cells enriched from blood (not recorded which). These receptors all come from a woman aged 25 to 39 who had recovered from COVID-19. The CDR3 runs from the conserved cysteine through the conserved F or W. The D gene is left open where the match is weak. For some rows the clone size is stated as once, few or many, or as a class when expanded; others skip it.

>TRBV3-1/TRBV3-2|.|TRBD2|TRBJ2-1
CASSQESGGVYNEQFF
TGTGCCAGCAGCCAAGAGAGCGGGGGGGTTTACAATGAGCAGTTCTTC
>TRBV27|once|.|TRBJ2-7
CASRLPEESSYEQYF
TGTGCCAGCAGGCTACCGGAGGAGAGCTCCTACGAGCAGTACTTC
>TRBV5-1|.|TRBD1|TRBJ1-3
CASSFFMSEGAIVGNTIYF
TGCGCCAGCAGCTTCTTTATGTCGGAGGGGGCGATCGTTGGAAACACCATATATTTT
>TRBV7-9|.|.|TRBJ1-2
CASSLVDGPPGIDYGYTF
TGTGCCAGCAGCTTAGTGGACGGACCGCCGGGGATTGACTATGGCTACACCTTC
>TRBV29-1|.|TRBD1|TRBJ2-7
CSAGQGIEQYF
TGCAGCGCTGGACAGGGTATCGAGCAGTACTTC
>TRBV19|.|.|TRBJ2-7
CASSILGRGRYEQYF
TGTGCCAGTAGTATTCTTGGCAGGGGTAGATACGAGCAGTACTTC
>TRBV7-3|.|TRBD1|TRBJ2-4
CASSSGQGAGYKNIQYF
TGTGCCAGCAGCTCCGGACAGGGGGCTGGCTACAAAAACATTCAGTACTTC
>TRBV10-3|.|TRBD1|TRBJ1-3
CAISWDRGGSGNTIYF
TGTGCCATCAGTTGGGACAGGGGAGGTTCTGGAAACACCATATATTTT
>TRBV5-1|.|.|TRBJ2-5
CASSLGASDPTAETQYF
TGCGCCAGCAGCTTGGGCGCTAGCGACCCCACAGCGGAGACCCAGTACTTC
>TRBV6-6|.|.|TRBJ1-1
CASSWAANEAFF
TGTGCCAGCAGTTGGGCAGCAAATGAAGCTTTCTTT
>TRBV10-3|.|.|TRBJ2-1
CAIKGGAELLDEQFF
TGTGCCATCAAAGGTGGGGCCGAATTGTTGGATGAGCAGTTCTTC
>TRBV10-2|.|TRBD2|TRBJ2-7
CASSESLPQDSGSYEQYF
TGCGCCAGCAGTGAGTCCCTACCTCAGGATAGCGGGAGCTACGAGCAGTACTTC
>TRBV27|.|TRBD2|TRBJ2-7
CASSFGGRRGYEQYF
TGTGCCAGCAGTTTCGGAGGCCGGCGGGGGTACGAGCAGTACTTC
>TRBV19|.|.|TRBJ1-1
CASSIQDNRGEAFF
TGTGCCAGTAGTATACAGGACAACCGGGGGGAAGCTTTCTTT
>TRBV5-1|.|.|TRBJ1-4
CASSFQGNEKLFF
TGCGCCAGCAGCTTCCAGGGAAATGAAAAACTGTTTTTT
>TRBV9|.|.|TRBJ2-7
CASSQGQGLAYEQYF
TGTGCCAGCAGCCAAGGGCAGGGCCTTGCCTACGAGCAGTACTTC
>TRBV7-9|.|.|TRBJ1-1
CASSLLSFEAFF
TGTGCCAGCAGCTTATTATCTTTTGAAGCTTTCTTT
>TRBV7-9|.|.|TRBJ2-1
CASSFSGDEQFF
TGTGCCAGCAGCTTCTCGGGGGATGAGCAGTTCTTC
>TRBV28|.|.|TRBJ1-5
CASSFYSNQPQHF
TGTGCCAGCAGTTTCTATAGCAATCAGCCCCAGCATTTT
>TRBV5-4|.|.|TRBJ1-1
CASSFVGGGTEAFF
TGTGCCAGCAGTTTCGTGGGGGGTGGCACTGAAGCTTTCTTT
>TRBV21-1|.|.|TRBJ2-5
CASSKGRGRYWVKQETQYF
TGTGCCAGCAGCAAAGGAAGGGGAAGGTATTGGGTAAAGCAAGAGACCCAGTACTTC
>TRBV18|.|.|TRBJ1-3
CASSKNPPDKGLGLYF
TGTGCCAGCTCTAAAAACCCACCCGACAAGGGACTGGGCCTATATTTT
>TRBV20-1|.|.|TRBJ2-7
CSARQVYEQYF
TGCAGTGCCCGACAGGTCTACGAGCAGTACTTC
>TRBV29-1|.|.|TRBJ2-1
CSVGRGGDGEQFF
TGCAGCGTTGGGAGGGGCGGGGACGGTGAGCAGTTCTTC
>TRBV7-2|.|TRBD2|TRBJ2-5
CASSLLLAGAQETQYF
TGTGCCAGCAGCTTGTTACTAGCGGGGGCCCAAGAGACCCAGTACTTC
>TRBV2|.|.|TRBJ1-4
CASSYRVAGEKLFF
TGTGCCAGCAGTTACAGGGTAGCAGGTGAAAAACTGTTTTTT
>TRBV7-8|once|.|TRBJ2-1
CASSKSATSMRSSYEQFF
TGTGCCAGCAGCAAAAGCGCGACTAGTATGCGTAGCAGCTATGAGCAGTTCTTC
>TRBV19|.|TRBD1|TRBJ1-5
CASGTAYYQPQHF
TGTGCCAGTGGGACAGCTTATTATCAGCCCCAGCATTTT
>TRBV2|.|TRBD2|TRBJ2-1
CASSSLALAGNNEQFF
TGTGCCAGCAGTTCCCTTGCACTAGCGGGGAACAATGAGCAGTTCTTC